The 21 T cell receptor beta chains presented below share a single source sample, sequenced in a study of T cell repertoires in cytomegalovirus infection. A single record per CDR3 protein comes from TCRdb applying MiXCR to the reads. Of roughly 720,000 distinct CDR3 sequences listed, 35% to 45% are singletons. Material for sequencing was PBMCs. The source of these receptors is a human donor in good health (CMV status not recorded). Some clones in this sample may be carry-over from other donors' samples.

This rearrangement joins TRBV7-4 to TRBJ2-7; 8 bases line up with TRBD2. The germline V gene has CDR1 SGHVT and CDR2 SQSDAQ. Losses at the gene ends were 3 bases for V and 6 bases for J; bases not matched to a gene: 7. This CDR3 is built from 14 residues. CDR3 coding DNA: TGTGCCAGCAGCTTTAGCGGGAAATCGGGCGAGCAGTACTTC. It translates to CASSFSGKSGEQYF.

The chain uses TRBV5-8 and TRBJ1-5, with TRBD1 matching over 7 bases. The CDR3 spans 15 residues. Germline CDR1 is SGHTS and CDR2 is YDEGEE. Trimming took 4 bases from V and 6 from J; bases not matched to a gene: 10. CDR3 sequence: CASSPRTGRFQPQHF. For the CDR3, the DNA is TGTGCCAGCAGCCCTAGGACAGGAAGGTTTCAGCCCCAGCATTTT.

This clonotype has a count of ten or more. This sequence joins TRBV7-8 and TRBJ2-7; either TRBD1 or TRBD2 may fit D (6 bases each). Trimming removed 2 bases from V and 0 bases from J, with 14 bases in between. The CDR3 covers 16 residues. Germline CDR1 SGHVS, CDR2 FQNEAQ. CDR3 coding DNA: TGTGCCAGCAGCTTACTCTGGGGGGCAATCTCCTACGAGCAGTACTTC. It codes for CASSLLWGAISYEQYF.

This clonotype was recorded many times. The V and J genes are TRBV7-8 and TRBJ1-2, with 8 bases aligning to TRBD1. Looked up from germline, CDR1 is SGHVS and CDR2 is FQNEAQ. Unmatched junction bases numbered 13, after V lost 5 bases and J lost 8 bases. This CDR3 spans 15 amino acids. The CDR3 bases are TGTGCCAGCAGCCTTAGGGGTGGACAGGGCAGAGGCTACACCTTC. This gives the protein CASSLRGGQGRGYTF.

The CDR3 bases are TGTGCCAGCAGCCAGACTAGCGCCGCCTACGAGCAGTACTTC. This encodes CASSQTSAAYEQYF. V is TRBV7-2 and J is TRBJ2-7, with 8 bases matching TRBD2. V shed 5 bases and J 2 bases; nucleotides not matched to a gene: 5. This CDR3 region has 14 residues. The V gene's germline CDR1 is SGHTA and CDR2 FQGNSA.

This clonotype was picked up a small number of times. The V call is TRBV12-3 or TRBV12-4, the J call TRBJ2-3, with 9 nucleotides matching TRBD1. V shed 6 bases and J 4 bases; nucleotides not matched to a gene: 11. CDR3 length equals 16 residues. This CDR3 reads CASSVQGAGPPDTQYF. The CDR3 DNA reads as TGTGCCAGCAGCGTACAGGGGGCGGGTCCCCCAGATACGCAGTATTTT.

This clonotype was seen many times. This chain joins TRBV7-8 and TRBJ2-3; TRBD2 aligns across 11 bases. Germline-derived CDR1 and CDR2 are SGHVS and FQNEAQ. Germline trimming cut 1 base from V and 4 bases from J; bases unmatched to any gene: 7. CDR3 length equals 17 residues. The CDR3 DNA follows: TGTGCCAGCAGCTTAGGAAGTAGCGGGGGGGCGGCAGATACGCAGTATTTT. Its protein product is CASSLGSSGGAADTQYF.

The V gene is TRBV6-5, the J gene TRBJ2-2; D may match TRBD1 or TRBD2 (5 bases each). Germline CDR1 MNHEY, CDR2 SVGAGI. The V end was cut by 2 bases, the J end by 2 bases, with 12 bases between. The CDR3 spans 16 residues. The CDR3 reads CASSYRLRGNTGELFF. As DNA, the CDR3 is TGTGCCAGCAGTTACCGCCTGAGGGGTAACACCGGGGAGCTGTTTTTT.

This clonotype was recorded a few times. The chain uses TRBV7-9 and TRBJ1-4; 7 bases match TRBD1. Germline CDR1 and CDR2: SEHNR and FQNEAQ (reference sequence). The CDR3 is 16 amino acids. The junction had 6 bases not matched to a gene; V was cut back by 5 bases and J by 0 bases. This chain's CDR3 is CASSRQGGATNEKLFF. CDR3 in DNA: TGTGCCAGCAGCCGACAGGGTGGAGCAACTAATGAAAAACTGTTTTTT.

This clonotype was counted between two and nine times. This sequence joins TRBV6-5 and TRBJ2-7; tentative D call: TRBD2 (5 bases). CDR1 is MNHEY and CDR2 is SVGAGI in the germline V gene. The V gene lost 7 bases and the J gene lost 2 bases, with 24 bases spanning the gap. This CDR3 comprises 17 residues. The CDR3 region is CASITGGSASGAYEQYF. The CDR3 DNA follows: TGTGCCAGCATTACGGGTGGCAGCGCCTCCGGGGCCTACGAGCAGTACTTC.

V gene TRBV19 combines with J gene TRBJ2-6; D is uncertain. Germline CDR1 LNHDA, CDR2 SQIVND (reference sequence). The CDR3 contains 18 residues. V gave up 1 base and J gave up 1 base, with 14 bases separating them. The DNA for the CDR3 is TGTGCCAGTAGTATAGTCCTTATGACGGATTCTGGGGCCAACGTCCTGACTTTC. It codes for CASSIVLMTDSGANVLTF.

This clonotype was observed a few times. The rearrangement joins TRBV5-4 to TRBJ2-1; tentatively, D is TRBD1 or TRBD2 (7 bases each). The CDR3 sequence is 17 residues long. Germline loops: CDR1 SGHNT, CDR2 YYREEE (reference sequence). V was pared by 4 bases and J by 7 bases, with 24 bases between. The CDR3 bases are TGTGCCAGCAGCCCCCTGGGGGAGGGGGCCGCCCAGAATGAGCAGTTCTTC. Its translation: CASSPLGEGAAQNEQFF.

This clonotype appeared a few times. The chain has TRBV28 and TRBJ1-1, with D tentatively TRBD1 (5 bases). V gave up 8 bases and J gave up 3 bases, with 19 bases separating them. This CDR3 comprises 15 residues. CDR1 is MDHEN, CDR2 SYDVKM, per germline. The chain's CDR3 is CASPALRGGYTEAFF. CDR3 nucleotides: TGTGCCAGCCCTGCCCTACGTGGGGGTTACACTGAAGCTTTCTTT.

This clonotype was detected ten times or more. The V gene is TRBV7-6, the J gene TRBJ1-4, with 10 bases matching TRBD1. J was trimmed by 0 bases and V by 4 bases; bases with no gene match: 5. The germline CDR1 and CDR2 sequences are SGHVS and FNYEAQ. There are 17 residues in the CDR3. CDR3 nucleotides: TGTGCCAGCAGCTCCGGGACAGGGGTTGCAACTAATGAAAAACTGTTTTTT. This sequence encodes CASSSGTGVATNEKLFF. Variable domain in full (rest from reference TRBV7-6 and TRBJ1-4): GAGVSQSPRYKVTKRGQDVALRCDPISGHVSLYWYRQALGQGPEFLTYFNYEAQQDKSGLPNDRFSAERPEGSISTLTIQRTEQRDSAMYRCASSSGTGVATNEKLFFGSGTQLSVL.

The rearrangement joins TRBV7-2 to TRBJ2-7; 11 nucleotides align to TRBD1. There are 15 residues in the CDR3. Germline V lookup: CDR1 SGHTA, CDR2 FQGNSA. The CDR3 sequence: CVSSSGQGASYEQYF. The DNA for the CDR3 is TGTGTCAGTAGCTCAGGACAGGGGGCCTCCTACGAGCAGTACTTC.

DNA for the CDR3: TGTGCCAGCAGTTTATCAGGTCGGGATGAAGCTTTCTTT. Translated: CASSLSGRDEAFF. The chain joins TRBV28 to TRBJ1-1; no definite D call. The V end was cut by 1 base, the J end by 7 bases, with 10 bases between. This CDR3 is 13 amino acids long. From germline, CDR1 is MDHEN and CDR2 SYDVKM.

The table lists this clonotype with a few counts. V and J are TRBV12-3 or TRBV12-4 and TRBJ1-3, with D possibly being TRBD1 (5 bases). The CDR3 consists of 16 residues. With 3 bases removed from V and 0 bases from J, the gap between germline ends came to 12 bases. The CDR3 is CASSLGPGISGNTIYF. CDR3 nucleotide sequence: TGTGCCAGCAGTTTGGGCCCAGGGATCTCTGGAAACACCATATATTTT.

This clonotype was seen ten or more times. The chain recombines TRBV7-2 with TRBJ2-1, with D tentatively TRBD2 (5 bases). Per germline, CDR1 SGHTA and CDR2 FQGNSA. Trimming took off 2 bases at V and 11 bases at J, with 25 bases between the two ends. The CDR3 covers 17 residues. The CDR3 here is CASSLSGGRTLRRKQFF. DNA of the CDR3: TGTGCCAGCAGCTTAAGTGGTGGTCGGACCTTACGGAGGAAGCAGTTCTTC.

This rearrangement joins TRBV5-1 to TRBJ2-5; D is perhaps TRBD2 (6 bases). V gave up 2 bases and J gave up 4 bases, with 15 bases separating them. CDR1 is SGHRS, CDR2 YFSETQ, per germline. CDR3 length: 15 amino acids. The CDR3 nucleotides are TGCGCCAGCAGCTTCGTTCTAGCGACGGGAGAGACCCAGTACTTC. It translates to CASSFVLATGETQYF.

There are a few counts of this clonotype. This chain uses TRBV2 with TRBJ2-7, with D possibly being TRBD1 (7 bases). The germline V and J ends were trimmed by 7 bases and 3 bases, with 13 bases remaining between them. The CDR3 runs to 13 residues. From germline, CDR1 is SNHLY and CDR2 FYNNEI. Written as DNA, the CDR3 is TGTGCCAGCATGCGACAGGGAGGCTACGAGCAGTACTTC. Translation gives CASMRQGGYEQYF.

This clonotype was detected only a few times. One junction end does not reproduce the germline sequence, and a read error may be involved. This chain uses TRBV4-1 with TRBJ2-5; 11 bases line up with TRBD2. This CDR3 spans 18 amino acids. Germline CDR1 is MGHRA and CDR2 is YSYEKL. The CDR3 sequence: CASSQDSLAGVGQETQYF. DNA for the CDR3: TGTGCCAGCAGCCAAGACTCACTAGCGGGAGTTGGCCAAGAGACCCAGTACTTC.